The entry that follows covers one T cell receptor (beta chain) sequence. No antigen is known for it. This entry is derived from a study of long-term antiretroviral therapy in people with HIV. General study points: Within the repertoire, clones expanded before ART were dominant at all time points.

Version v3.0 of the immunoSEQ assay ran at survey level. Per sample, sequencing targeted roughly 35,000-50,000 T-cell genomes. Profiled with immunoSEQ multiplex PCR; TCRdb holds only in-frame clones, not every one. The table has about 28,000 clones, approximately 84% seen once; the top ten hold approximately 0.99%. CDR3 length equals 15 residues. The germline V gene encodes CDR1 SGHVS and CDR2 FQNEAQ. Trimming pared 3 bases from V and 4 bases from J, leaving 15 bases between. Specimen: unsorted PBMCs, collected 2 years after starting antiretroviral therapy. The rearrangement uses TRBV7-8 and TRBJ2-5; no firm D call. The source is a man aged 50 or older with HIV. The CDR3 DNA sequence: TGTGCCAGCAGCTTTTGGACCTCAGCCCGAGAGACCCAGTACTTC. Translation gives CASSFWTSARETQYF.